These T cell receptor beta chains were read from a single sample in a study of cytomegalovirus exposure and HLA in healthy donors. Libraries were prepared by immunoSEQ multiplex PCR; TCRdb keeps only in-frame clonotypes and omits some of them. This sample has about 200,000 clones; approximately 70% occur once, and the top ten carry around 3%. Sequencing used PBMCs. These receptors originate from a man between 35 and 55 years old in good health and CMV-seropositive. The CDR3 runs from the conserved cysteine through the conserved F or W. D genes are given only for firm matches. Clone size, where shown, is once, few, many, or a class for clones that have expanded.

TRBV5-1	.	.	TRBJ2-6	CASSLSFGANVLTF	TGCGCCAGCAGCTTGTCTTTCGGGGCCAACGTCCTGACTTTC
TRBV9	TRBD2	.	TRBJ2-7	CASSVGGGDYEQYF	TGTGCCAGCAGCGTGGGGGGAGGGGACTACGAGCAGTACTTC
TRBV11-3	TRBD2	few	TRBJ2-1	CASSLGGGVTRNEQFF	TGTGCCAGCAGCTTAGGGGGGGGTGTGACGCGCAATGAGCAGTTCTTC
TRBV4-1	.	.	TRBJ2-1	CASSQVWPEANEQFF	TGCGCCAGCAGCCAAGTATGGCCCGAGGCCAATGAGCAGTTCTTC
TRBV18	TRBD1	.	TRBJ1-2	CASSAGQAYGYTF	TGTGCCAGCTCGGCGGGACAGGCCTATGGCTACACCTTC
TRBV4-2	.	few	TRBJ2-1	CASSQPRLGGPNEQFF	TGTGCCAGCAGCCAACCAAGACTAGGAGGGCCCAATGAGCAGTTCTTC
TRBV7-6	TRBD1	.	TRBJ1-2	CASSPSETGQVSGYTF	TGTGCCAGCAGCCCGAGCGAGACGGGACAGGTTTCCGGGTACACCTTC
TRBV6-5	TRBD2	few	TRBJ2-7	CATLGTSGGSYEQYF	TGTGCCACCCTCGGGACTAGCGGGGGCTCCTACGAGCAGTACTTC
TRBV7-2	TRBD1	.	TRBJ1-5	CASSSRQGAKPQHF	TGTGCCAGCAGCTCCCGACAGGGGGCTAAGCCCCAGCATTTT
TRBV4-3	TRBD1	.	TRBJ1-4	CASSQETGWGDEKLFF	TGCGCCAGCAGCCAAGAGACAGGGTGGGGCGATGAAAAACTGTTTTTT
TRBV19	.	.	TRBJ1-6	CASSRSTPSYNSPLHF	TGTGCCAGTAGTCGGAGTACCCCCTCCTATAATTCACCCCTCCACTTT
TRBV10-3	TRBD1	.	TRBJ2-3	CAISESTGVGQNTQYF	TGTGCCATCAGTGAGTCGACAGGGGTGGGCCAAAATACGCAGTATTTT
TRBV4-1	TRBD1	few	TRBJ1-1	CASRRGTGQARATEAFF	TGCGCCAGCAGGCGGGGGACAGGCCAGGCCCGAGCCACTGAAGCTTTCTTT
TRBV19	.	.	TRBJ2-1	CASSIGSSEQFF	TGTGCCAGTAGTATAGGAAGTAGTGAGCAGTTCTTC
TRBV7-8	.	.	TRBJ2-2	CASCRRAINTGELFF	TGTGCCAGCTGCCGGCGGGCGATTAACACCGGGGAGCTGTTTTTT
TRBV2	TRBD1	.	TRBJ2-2	CASRADRGNTGELFF	TGTGCCAGCAGAGCCGACAGGGGAAACACCGGGGAGCTGTTTTTT